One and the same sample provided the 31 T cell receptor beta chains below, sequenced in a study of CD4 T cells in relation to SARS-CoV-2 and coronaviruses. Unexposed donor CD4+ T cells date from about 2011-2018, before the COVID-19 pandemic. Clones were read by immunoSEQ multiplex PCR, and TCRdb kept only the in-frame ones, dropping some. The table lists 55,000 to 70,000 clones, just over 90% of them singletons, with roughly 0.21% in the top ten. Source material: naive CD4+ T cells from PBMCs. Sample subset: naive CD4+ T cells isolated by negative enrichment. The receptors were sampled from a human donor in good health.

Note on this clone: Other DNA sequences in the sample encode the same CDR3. CDR3 nucleotides: TGTGCCAGCAGTCCAACAGGGAACTATGGCTACACCTTC. Encoded protein: CASSPTGNYGYTF. V is TRBV28 and J is TRBJ1-2; D is perhaps TRBD1 (6 bases). Germline lookup yields CDR1 MDHEN and CDR2 SYDVKM. CDR3 size: 13 residues. V was trimmed by 5 bases and J by 2 bases, leaving 9 bases between them.

The CDR3 DNA sequence: TGTGCCAGCAGTTTTACACGTGGCAACGTCCTGACTTTC. This gives the protein CASSFTRGNVLTF. The chain recombines TRBV28 with TRBJ2-6; D remains unclear. The CDR3 sequence is 13 residues long. V lost 3 bases, J lost 9 bases, and 9 bases lay in between. Germline CDR1 and CDR2: MDHEN and SYDVKM.

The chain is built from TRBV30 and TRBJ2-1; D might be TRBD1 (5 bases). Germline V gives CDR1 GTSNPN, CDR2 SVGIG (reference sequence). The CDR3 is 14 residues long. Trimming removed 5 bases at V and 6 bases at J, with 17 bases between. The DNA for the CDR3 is TGTGCCTGGCTCGACGGCAGGGTCGGCAATGAGCAGTTCTTC. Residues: CAWLDGRVGNEQFF.

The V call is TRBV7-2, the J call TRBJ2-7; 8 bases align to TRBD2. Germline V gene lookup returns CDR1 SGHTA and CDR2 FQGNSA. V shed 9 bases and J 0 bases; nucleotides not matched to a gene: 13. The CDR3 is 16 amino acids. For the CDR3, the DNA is TGTGCCAGGCCGGGGAGTAGCGGGGAAAACTCCTACGAGCAGTACTTC. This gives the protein CARPGSSGENSYEQYF.

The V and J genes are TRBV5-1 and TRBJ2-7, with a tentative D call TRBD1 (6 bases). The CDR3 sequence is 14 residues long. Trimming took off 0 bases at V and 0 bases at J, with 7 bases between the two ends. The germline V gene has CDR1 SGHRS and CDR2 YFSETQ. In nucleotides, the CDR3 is TGCGCCAGCAGCTTGGCCAGGGGCTCCTACGAGCAGTACTTC. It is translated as CASSLARGSYEQYF.

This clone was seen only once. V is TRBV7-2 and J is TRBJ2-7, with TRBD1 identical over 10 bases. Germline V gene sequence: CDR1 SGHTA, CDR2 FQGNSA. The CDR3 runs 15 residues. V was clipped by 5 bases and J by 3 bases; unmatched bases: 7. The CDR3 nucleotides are TGTGCCAGCAGCGCTCACGGGACAGGGGTCTACGAGCAGTACTTC. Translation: CASSAHGTGVYEQYF.

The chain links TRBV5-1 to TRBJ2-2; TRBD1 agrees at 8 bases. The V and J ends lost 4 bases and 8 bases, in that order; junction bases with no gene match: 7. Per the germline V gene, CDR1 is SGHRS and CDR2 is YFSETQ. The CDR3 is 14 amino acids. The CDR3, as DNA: TGCGCCAGCAGCACTGACAGGGGCGCGGGGGAGCTGTTTTTT. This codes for CASSTDRGAGELFF.

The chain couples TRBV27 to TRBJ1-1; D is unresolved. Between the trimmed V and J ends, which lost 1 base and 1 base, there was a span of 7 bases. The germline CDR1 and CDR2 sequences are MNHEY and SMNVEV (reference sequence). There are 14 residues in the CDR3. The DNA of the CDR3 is TGTGCCAGCAGTTTATTAAAGCCGAACACTGAAGCTTTCTTT. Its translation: CASSLLKPNTEAFF.

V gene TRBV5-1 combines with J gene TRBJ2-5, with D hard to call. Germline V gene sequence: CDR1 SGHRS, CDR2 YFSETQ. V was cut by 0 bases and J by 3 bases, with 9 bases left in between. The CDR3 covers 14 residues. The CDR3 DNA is TGCGCCAGCAGCTTGGTTACGGCCGAAGAGACCCAGTACTTC. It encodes CASSLVTAEETQYF.

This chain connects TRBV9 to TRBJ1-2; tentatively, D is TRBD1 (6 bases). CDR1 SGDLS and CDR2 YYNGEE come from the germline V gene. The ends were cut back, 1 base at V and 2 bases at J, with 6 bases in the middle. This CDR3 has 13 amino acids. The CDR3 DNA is TGTGCCAGCAGCGTAACAGGGAACTATGGCTACACCTTC. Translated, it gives CASSVTGNYGYTF.

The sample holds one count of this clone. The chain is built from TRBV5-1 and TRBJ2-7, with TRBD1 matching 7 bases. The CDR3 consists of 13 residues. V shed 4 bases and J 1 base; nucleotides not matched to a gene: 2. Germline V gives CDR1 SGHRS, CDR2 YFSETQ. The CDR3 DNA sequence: TGCGCCAGCAGCCCGACAGGGTCCTACGAGCAGTACTTC. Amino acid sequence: CASSPTGSYEQYF.

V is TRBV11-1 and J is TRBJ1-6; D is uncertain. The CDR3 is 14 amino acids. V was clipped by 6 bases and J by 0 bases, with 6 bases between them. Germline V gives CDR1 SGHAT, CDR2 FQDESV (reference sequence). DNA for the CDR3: TGTGCCAGCAGTTTGGACTCCTATAATTCACCCCTCCACTTT. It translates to CASSLDSYNSPLHF.

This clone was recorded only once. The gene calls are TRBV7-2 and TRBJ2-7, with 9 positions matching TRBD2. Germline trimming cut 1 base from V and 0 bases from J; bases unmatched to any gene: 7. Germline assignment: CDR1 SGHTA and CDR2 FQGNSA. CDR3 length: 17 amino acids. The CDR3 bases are TGTGCCAGCAGCTTAGTATCATTGACTAGCGGCTCCTACGAGCAGTACTTC. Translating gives CASSLVSLTSGSYEQYF.

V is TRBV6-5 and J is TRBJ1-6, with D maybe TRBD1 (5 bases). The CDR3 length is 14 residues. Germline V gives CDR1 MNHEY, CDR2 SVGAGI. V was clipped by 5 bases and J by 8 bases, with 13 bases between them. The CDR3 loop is CASSQRTRYSPLHF. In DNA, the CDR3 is TGTGCCAGCAGTCAGCGGACACGGTATTCACCCCTCCACTTT.

The CDR3 bases are TGTGCCAGCAGCCACGCCCTAGCGGGAGTTGAAGATACGCAGTATTTT. This sequence encodes CASSHALAGVEDTQYF. The chain carries TRBV28 and TRBJ2-3; 10 bases match TRBD2. The V gene end was trimmed by 6 bases and the J gene end by 5 bases; junction bases not matched to a gene: 11. CDR3 length equals 16 residues. CDR1 and CDR2 (germline): MDHEN, SYDVKM.

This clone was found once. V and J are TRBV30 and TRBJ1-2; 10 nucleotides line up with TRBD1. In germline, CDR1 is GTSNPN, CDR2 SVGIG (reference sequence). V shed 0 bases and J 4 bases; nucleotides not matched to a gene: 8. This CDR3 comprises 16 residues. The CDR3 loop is CAWSVTGGRILYGYTF. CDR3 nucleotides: TGTGCCTGGAGTGTGACAGGGGGCCGGATACTCTATGGCTACACCTTC.

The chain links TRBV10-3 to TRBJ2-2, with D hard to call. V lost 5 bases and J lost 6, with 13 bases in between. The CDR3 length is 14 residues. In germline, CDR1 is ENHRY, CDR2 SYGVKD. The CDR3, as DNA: TGTGCCATCAGTCAGAACTTATCTCCCGGGGAGCTGTTTTTT. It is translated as CAISQNLSPGELFF.

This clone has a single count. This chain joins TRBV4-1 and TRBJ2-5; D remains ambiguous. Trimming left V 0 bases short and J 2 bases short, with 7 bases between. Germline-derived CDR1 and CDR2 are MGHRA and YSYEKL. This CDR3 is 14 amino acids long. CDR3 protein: CASSQEMTQETQYF. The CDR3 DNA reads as TGCGCCAGCAGCCAAGAAATGACGCAAGAGACCCAGTACTTC.

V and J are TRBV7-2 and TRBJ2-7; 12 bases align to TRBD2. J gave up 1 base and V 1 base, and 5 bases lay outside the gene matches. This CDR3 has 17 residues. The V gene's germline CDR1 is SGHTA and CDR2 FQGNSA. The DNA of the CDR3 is TGTGCCAGCAGCTTAGGGGGTACTAGCGGGGGGTCCTACGAGCAGTACTTC. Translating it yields CASSLGGTSGGSYEQYF.

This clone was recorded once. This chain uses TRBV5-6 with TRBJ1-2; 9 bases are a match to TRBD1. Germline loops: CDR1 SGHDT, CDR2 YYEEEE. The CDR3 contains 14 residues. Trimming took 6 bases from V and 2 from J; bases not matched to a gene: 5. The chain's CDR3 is CASKDRGENYGYTF. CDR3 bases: TGTGCCAGCAAGGACAGGGGAGAGAACTATGGCTACACCTTC. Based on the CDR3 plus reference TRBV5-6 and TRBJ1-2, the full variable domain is DAGVTQSPTHLIKTRGQQVTLRCSPKSGHDTVSWYQQALGQGPQFIFQYYEEEERQRGNFPDRFSGHQFPNYSSELNVNALLLGDSALYLCASKDRGENYGYTFGSGTRLTVV.

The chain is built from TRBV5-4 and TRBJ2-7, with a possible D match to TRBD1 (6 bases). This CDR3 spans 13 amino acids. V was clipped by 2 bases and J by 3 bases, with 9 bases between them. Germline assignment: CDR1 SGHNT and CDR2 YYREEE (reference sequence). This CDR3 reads CASSFGQFYEQYF. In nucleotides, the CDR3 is TGTGCCAGCAGCTTCGGACAGTTCTACGAGCAGTACTTC. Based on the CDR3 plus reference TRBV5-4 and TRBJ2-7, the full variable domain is ETGVTQSPTHLIKTRGQQVTLRCSSQSGHNTVSWYQQALGQGPQFIFQYYREEENGRGNFPPRFSGLQFPNYSSELNVNALELDDSALYLCASSFGQFYEQYFGPGTRLTVT.

The CDR3: CASSRTGSFSRGYTF. CDR3 DNA: TGTGCCAGCAGCAGGACAGGGAGCTTTTCTCGGGGCTACACCTTC. The rearrangement joins TRBV6-5 to TRBJ1-2; 8 positions match TRBD1. The CDR3 consists of 15 residues. The V gene's germline CDR1 is MNHEY and CDR2 SVGAGI. The trim removed 6 bases at V and 8 bases at J, leaving 14 bases unmatched.

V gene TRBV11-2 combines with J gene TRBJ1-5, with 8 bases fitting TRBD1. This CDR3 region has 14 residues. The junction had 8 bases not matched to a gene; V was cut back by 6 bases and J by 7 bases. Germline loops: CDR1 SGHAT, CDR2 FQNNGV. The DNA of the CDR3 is TGTGCCAGCAGTTCCGGACAGGGCTACCAGCCCCAGCATTTT. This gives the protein CASSSGQGYQPQHF.

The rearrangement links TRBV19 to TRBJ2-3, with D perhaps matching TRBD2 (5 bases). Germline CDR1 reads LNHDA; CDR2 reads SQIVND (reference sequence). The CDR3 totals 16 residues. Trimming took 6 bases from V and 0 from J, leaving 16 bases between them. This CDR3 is CASRARGYTSTDTQYF. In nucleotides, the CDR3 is TGTGCCAGTAGGGCGAGAGGGTATACTAGCACAGATACGCAGTATTTT.

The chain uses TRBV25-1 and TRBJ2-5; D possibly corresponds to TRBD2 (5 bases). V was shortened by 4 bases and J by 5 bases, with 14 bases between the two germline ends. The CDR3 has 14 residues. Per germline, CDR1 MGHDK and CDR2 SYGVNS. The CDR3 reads CASSAPGIGETQYF. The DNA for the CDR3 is TGTGCCAGCAGTGCTCCCGGGATAGGGGAGACCCAGTACTTC. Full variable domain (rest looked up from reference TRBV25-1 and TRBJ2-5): EADIYQTPRYLVIGTGKKITLECSQTMGHDKMYWYQQDPGMELHLIHYSYGVNSTEKGDLSSESTVSRIRTEHFPLTLESARPSHTSQYLCASSAPGIGETQYFGPGTRLLVL.

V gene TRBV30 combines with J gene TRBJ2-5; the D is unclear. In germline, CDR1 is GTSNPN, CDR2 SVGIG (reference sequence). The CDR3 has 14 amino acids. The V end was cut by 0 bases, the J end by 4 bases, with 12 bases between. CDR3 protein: CAWSVPSDGETQYF. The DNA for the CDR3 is TGTGCCTGGAGTGTACCCAGCGACGGAGAGACCCAGTACTTC.

Here the CDR3 reads CASSSTVLYGYTF. As DNA, the CDR3 is TGCGCCAGCAGCTCCACAGTCCTATATGGCTACACCTTC. The chain joins TRBV5-1 to TRBJ1-2; D uncertain. There are 13 residues in the CDR3. Germline-derived CDR1 and CDR2 are SGHRS and YFSETQ. Trimming removed 3 bases from V and 5 bases from J, with 11 bases in between.

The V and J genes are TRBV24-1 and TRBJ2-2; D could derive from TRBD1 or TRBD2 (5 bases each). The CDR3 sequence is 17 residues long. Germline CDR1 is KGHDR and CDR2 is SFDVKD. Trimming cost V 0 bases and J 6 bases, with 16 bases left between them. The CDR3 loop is CATSDLEGRGVPGELFF. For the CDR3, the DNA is TGTGCCACCAGTGATTTGGAGGGGCGTGGGGTCCCCGGGGAGCTGTTTTTT.

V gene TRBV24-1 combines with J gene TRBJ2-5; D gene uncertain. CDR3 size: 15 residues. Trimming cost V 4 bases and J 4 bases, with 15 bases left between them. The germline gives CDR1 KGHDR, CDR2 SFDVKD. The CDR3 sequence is CATSDQQPGGETQYF. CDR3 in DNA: TGTGCCACCAGTGACCAACAGCCGGGTGGAGAGACCCAGTACTTC.

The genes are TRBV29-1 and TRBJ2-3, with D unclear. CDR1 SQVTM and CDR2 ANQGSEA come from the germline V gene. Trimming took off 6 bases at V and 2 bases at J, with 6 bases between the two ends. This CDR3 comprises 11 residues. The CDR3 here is CSVTDTDTQYF. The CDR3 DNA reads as TGCAGCGTCACAGACACAGATACGCAGTATTTT.

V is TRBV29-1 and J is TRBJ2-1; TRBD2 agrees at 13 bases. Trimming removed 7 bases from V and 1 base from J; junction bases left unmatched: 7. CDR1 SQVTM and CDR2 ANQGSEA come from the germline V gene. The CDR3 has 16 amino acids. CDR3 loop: CSGSGLAGWSYNEQFF. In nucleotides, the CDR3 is TGCAGCGGTTCGGGACTAGCGGGATGGTCCTACAATGAGCAGTTCTTC.